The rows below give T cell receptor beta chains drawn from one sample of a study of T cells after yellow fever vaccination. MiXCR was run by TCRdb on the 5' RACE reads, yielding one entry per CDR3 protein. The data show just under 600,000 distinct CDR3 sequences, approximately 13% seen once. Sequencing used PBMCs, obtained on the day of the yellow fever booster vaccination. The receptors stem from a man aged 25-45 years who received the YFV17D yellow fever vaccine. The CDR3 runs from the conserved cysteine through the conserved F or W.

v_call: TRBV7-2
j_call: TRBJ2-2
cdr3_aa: CASSPGLGTGELFF

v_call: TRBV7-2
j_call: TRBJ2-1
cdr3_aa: CASRLSGSGRGGEQFF

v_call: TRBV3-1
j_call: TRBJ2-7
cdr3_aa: CASSQTGGGTYEQYF

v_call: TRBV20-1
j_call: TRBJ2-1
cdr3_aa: CSAFPQWEGRPNEQFF

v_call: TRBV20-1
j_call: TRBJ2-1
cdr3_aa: CSAEERDYYFLNEQFF

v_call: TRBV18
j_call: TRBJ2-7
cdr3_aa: CASSDRDRPDEQYF

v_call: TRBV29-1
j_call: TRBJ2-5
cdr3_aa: CSGVGQSLQETQYF

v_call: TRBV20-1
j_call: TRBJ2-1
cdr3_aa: CSAAHSQGASYNEQFF

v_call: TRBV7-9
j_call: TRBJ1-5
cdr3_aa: CASSTGGQPQHF

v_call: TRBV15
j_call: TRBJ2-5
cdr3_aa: CATSRGGSAEETQYF

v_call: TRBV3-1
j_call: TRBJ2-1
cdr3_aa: CASSHHSGSSYNEQFF

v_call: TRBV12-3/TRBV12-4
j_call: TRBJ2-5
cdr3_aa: CASKLSGTKETQYF

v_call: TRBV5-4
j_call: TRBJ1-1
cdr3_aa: CASSYSVTGETEAFF

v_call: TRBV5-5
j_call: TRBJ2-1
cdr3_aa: CASTPSGQSSYNEQFF

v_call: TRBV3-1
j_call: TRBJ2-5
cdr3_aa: CASSKGLQGGETQYF

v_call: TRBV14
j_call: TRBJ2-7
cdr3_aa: CASSPSGRASEQYF

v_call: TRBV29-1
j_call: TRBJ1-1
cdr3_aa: CSAQGQMNTEAFF

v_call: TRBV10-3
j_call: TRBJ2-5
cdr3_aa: CAITRAISETQYF

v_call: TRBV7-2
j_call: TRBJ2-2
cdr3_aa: CASSLAPLAGGTGELFF

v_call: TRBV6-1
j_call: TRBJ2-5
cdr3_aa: CASRPGGGQETQYF

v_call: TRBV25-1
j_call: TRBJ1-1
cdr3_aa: CASSAGQKTEAFF

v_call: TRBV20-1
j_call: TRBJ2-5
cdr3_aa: CSAMATGWETQYF

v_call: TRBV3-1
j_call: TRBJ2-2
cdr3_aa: CASSQVEGAVSGELFF

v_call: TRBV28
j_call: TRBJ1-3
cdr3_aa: CASEDSGNTIYF

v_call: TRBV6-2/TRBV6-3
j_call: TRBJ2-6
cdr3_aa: CASSTYRGLTGANVLTF